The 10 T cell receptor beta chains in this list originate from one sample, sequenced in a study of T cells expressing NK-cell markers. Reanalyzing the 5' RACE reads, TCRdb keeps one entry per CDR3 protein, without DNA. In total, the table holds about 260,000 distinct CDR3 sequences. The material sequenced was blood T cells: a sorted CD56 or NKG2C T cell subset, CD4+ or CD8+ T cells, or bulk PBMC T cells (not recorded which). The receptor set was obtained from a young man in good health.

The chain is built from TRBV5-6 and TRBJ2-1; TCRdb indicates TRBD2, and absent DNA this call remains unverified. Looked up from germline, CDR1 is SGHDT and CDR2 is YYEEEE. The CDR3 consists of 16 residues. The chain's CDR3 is CASSSAVLAGNNEQFF.

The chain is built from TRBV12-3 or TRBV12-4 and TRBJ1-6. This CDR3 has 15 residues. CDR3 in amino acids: CASSFSPQQNSPLHF.

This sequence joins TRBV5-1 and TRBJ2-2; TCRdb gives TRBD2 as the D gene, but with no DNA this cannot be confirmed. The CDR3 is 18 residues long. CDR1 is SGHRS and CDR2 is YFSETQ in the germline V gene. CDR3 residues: CASSLEAQGGPGTGELFF.

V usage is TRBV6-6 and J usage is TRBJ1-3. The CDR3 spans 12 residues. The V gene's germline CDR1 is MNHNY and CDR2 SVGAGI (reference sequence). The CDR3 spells CASSYSAVAIYF.

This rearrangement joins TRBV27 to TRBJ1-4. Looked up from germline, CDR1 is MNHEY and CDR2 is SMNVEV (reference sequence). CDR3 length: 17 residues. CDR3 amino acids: CASSLSARRLAGEKLFF.

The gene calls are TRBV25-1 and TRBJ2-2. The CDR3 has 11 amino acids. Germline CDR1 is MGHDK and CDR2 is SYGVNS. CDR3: CASRTAGELFF.

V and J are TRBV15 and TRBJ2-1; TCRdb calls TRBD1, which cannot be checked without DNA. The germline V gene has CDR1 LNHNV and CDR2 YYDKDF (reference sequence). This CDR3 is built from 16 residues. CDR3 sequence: CATRNLKRTVKNEQFF.

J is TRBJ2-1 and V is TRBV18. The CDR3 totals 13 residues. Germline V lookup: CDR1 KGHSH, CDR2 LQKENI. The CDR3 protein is CASSRQEYNEQFF.

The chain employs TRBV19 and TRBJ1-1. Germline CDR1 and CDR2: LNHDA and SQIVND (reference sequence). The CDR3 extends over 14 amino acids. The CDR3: CASTAGTLNTEAFF.

This CDR3 reads CSARDLQLTGELFF. V usage is TRBV20-1 and J usage is TRBJ2-2. Germline assignment: CDR1 DFQATT and CDR2 SNEGSKA (reference sequence). The CDR3 sequence is 14 residues long.